The 32 T cell receptor beta chains reported below all come from one sample, sequenced in a study of technical replicates of blood from a handful of donors. The assay was immunoSEQ multiplex PCR, and TCRdb's table has in-frame clones only and misses some. The profile shows about 70,000 clones, approximately 92% of them singletons. The material sequenced was T cells isolated from PBMCs. These receptors were obtained from a human donor in good health.

J is TRBJ1-5 and V is TRBV10-3; TRBD1 aligns across 7 bases. Germline values: CDR1 ENHRY, CDR2 SYGVKD. The CDR3 has 17 residues. The V and J ends lost 0 bases and 1 base, in that order; junction bases with no gene match: 6. CDR3 in DNA: TGTGCCATCAGTGAGTCTGAGACAGGGACCAGCAATCAGCCCCAGCATTTT. Its translation: CAISESETGTSNQPQHF.

The chain combines TRBV15 with TRBJ2-3; the D gene is possibly TRBD1 (5 bases). The CDR3 covers 13 residues. Germline-derived CDR1 and CDR2 are LNHNV and YYDKDF (reference sequence). Trimming cost V 6 bases and J 2 bases, with 9 bases left between them. CDR3 coding DNA: TGTGCCACCAGGGACACTAACACAGATACGCAGTATTTT. Translation: CATRDTNTDTQYF.

The rearrangement uses TRBV4-1 and TRBJ1-4; D uncertain. CDR1 MGHRA and CDR2 YSYEKL come from the germline V gene. V lost 3 bases and J lost 3, with 14 bases in between. The CDR3 length is 16 residues. CDR3 in amino acids: CASSQGAAESNEKLFF. Written as DNA, the CDR3 is TGCGCCAGCAGCCAGGGAGCGGCAGAATCTAATGAAAAACTGTTTTTT.

The chain has TRBV5-6 and TRBJ2-2; 15 bases are shared with TRBD2. The V and J ends lost 3 bases and 7 bases, in that order; junction bases with no gene match: 4. Germline V gene sequence: CDR1 SGHDT, CDR2 YYEEEE. The CDR3 is made up of 16 amino acids. The CDR3 sequence is CASSWTSGRDGGELFF. Here the CDR3 DNA reads TGTGCCAGCAGCTGGACTAGCGGGAGGGACGGCGGGGAGCTGTTTTTT.

The V and J genes are TRBV4-1 and TRBJ2-2; 7 bases match TRBD2. The CDR3 loop spans 16 amino acids. Unmatched junction bases numbered 6, after V lost 0 bases and J lost 5 bases. CDR1 is MGHRA and CDR2 is YSYEKL in the germline V gene. The CDR3 DNA reads as TGCGCCAGCAGCCAAGAGCGTGGGAGGGGAACCGGGGAGCTGTTTTTT. This translates into CASSQERGRGTGELFF.

V is TRBV4-2 and J is TRBJ1-5; D is undetermined. CDR3 length: 14 amino acids. The V and J ends lost 2 bases and 3 bases respectively, with 8 bases between them. Germline assignment: CDR1 LGHNA and CDR2 YNFKEQ. This CDR3 is CASSQNALNQPQHF. The CDR3 DNA reads TGTGCCAGCAGCCAAAATGCGCTCAATCAGCCCCAGCATTTT.

CDR3 nucleotides: TGCAGCGTTACAGGGGCGACAGATACGCAGTATTTT. Translated, it gives CSVTGATDTQYF. The chain couples TRBV29-1 to TRBJ2-3, with 7 bases matching TRBD1. V shed 5 bases, J shed 3 bases, and the junction held 2 bases outside the gene matches. Germline CDR1 reads SQVTM; CDR2 reads ANQGSEA. The CDR3 is 12 residues long.

This chain connects TRBV18 to TRBJ2-1; TRBD2 aligns across 7 bases. Losses at the gene ends were 2 bases for V and 6 bases for J; bases not matched to a gene: 4. The CDR3 extends over 14 amino acids. Germline V gene lookup returns CDR1 KGHSH and CDR2 LQKENI. The DNA of the CDR3 is TGTGCCAGCTCACCAAGGGCTAGCGGCAATGAGCAGTTCTTC. This gives the protein CASSPRASGNEQFF.

In this sample, this clone turned up a few times. V gene TRBV15 combines with J gene TRBJ1-1, with 8 bases aligning to TRBD1. The V gene's germline CDR1 is LNHNV and CDR2 YYDKDF (reference sequence). The CDR3 sequence is 13 residues long. After removal of 6 bases from V and 5 bases from J, the junction contained 5 bases not matched to a gene. This CDR3 reads CATRLQGGTEAFF. CDR3 in DNA: TGTGCCACCAGGTTACAGGGGGGAACTGAAGCTTTCTTT.

The J gene is TRBJ1-2, the V gene TRBV18; the D is unclear. Trimming cost V 6 bases and J 8 bases, with 16 bases left between them. Germline V gene data show CDR1 as KGHSH and CDR2 as LQKENI. The CDR3 loop spans 13 amino acids. CDR3 sequence: CASSNNPVPGYTF. The CDR3 DNA reads as TGTGCCAGCTCCAATAACCCGGTGCCAGGCTACACCTTC.

V and J are TRBV29-1 and TRBJ2-7; 7 bases map to TRBD2. This CDR3 has 13 residues. V shed 7 bases, J shed 5 bases, and the junction held 11 bases outside the gene matches. Germline lookup yields CDR1 SQVTM and CDR2 ANQGSEA. The CDR3, as DNA: TGCAGCGCCGGGGGAGGGAAGGGTCACGAGCAGTACTTC. Encoded protein: CSAGGGKGHEQYF.

A single count supports this clone. This chain uses TRBV6-4 with TRBJ2-1; TRBD2 matches 8 bases. CDR1 is MRHNA and CDR2 is SNTAGT in the germline V gene. The ends lost 2 bases at V and 8 bases at J; junction bases unmatched: 11. The CDR3 is 16 residues long. Written as DNA, the CDR3 is TGTGCCAGCAGTGACCTCAGCGGGAGAAGTGTGGATGAGCAGTTCTTC. It yields the protein CASSDLSGRSVDEQFF.

This sequence joins TRBV7-9 and TRBJ2-7; 8 bases fit TRBD1. From germline, CDR1 is SEHNR and CDR2 FQNEAQ (reference sequence). The J segment lost 4 bases and the V segment lost 0 bases, leaving 2 bases of the junction unmatched. This CDR3 is 14 amino acids long. The CDR3 DNA reads as TGTGCCAGCAGCTTAGCGGGACAGGTTTACGAGCAGTACTTC. It specifies CASSLAGQVYEQYF. Looking up the rest from reference TRBV7-9 and TRBJ2-7 gives the full variable domain: DTGVSQNPRHKITKRGQNVTFRCDPISEHNRLYWYRQTLGQGPEFLTYFQNEAQLEKSRLLSDRFSAERPKGSFSTLEIQRTEQGDSAMYLCASSLAGQVYEQYFGPGTRLTVT.

The CDR3 nucleotides read TGTGCCAGCAGCTTAAGAGGTAACCTAGCGAATGAAAAACTGTTTTTT. Translated: CASSLRGNLANEKLFF. The chain links TRBV7-2 to TRBJ1-4; D is unclear. This CDR3 has 16 residues. Germline V gene lookup returns CDR1 SGHTA and CDR2 FQGNSA. V was cut by 2 bases and J by 5 bases, with 15 bases left in between.

V is TRBV10-3 and J is TRBJ1-2, with D perhaps matching TRBD1 (5 bases). Deletions cut 8 bases from V and 3 bases from J, with 10 bases between. The length of the CDR3 is 12 residues. Germline CDR1 ENHRY, CDR2 SYGVKD. CDR3 in DNA: TGTGCCATCGCCATACAGGACTATGGCTACACCTTC. Translated: CAIAIQDYGYTF.

CDR3 DNA sequence: TGTGCCAGCAGCTTGCTGGGGGGGGAAGAAAAACTGTTTTTT. This gives the protein CASSLLGGEEKLFF. This chain uses TRBV5-6 with TRBJ1-4, with D possibly TRBD1 on 5 matching bases. V lost 1 base and J 8 bases, leaving 12 bases between the germline ends. The CDR3 is 14 amino acids. The germline V gene encodes CDR1 SGHDT and CDR2 YYEEEE.

CDR3 in amino acids: CASSYSTALNTEAFF. Here the CDR3 DNA reads TGTGCCAGCAGTTACTCGACAGCCCTGAACACTGAAGCTTTCTTT. V gene TRBV6-6 combines with J gene TRBJ1-1; possibly TRBD1 for D (5 bases). Germline V lookup: CDR1 MNHNY, CDR2 SVGAGI (reference sequence). The CDR3 runs to 15 residues. Trimming took 0 bases from V and 0 from J, leaving 8 bases between them.

J is TRBJ2-1 and V is TRBV18; tentatively, D is TRBD2 (5 bases). Looked up from germline, CDR1 is KGHSH and CDR2 is LQKENI. This CDR3 comprises 12 residues. V lost 1 base and J lost 10, with 8 bases in between. The CDR3 region is CASSPLGGEQFF. Written as DNA, the CDR3 is TGTGCCAGCTCACCACTTGGAGGCGAGCAGTTCTTC.

The chain combines TRBV7-2 with TRBJ1-1, with TRBD1 matching 9 bases. J lost 3 bases, V lost 5 bases, and 4 bases had no gene match. The CDR3 consists of 14 residues. Looked up from germline, CDR1 is SGHTA and CDR2 is FQGNSA. The CDR3: CASSPGTGHTEAFF. The CDR3 region has the DNA TGTGCCAGCAGCCCGGGGACAGGGCACACTGAAGCTTTCTTT.

V and J are TRBV15 and TRBJ1-1, with TRBD1 identical over 9 bases. The CDR3 covers 14 residues. V trimming: 5 bases; J trimming: 3 bases; junction bases outside the gene matches: 4. Germline V gene data show CDR1 as LNHNV and CDR2 as YYDKDF (reference sequence). The CDR3 region is CATSGRDRDTEAFF. CDR3 coding DNA: TGTGCCACCAGCGGCCGGGACAGGGACACTGAAGCTTTCTTT.

The genes are TRBV7-9 and TRBJ2-5; D is possibly TRBD1 (6 bases). Germline CDR1 and CDR2: SEHNR and FQNEAQ (reference sequence). This CDR3 is 14 amino acids long. Deletions cut 5 bases from V and 3 bases from J, with 13 bases between. CDR3 DNA: TGTGCCAGCAGCGGCAGGGGTGGGGAAGAGACCCAGTACTTC. Protein sequence: CASSGRGGEETQYF.

The chain uses TRBV30 and TRBJ1-2, with 9 bases aligning to TRBD1. Germline values: CDR1 GTSNPN, CDR2 SVGIG (reference sequence). The V and J ends lost 1 base and 6 bases, in that order; junction bases with no gene match: 3. This CDR3 region has 13 residues. In DNA form, the CDR3 reads TGTGCCTGGAGTGCACAGGGGGCGCATGGCTACACCTTC. This encodes CAWSAQGAHGYTF.

This clone was counted once. The chain couples TRBV30 to TRBJ2-5, with a tentative D call TRBD1 (5 bases). The V and J ends lost 2 bases and 4 bases respectively, with 11 bases between them. Looked up from germline, CDR1 is GTSNPN and CDR2 is SVGIG (reference sequence). The CDR3 has 13 residues. DNA of the CDR3: TGTGCCTGGAGTTTCCTCCAGGGAGAGACCCAGTACTTC. Its protein product is CAWSFLQGETQYF.

This sequence joins TRBV7-9 and TRBJ2-5, with D perhaps TRBD2 (6 bases). Trimming took off 6 bases at V and 0 bases at J, with 14 bases between the two ends. CDR3 length equals 15 residues. Per the germline V gene, CDR1 is SEHNR and CDR2 is FQNEAQ (reference sequence). This CDR3 is CASSPLRGYQETQYF. The CDR3 coding sequence is TGTGCCAGCAGTCCTCTACGGGGGTACCAAGAGACCCAGTACTTC. Full variable domain (remainder filled in from reference TRBV7-9 and TRBJ2-5): DTGVSQNPRHKITKRGQNVTFRCDPISEHNRLYWYRQTLGQGPEFLTYFQNEAQLEKSRLLSDRFSAERPKGSFSTLEIQRTEQGDSAMYLCASSPLRGYQETQYFGPGTRLLVL.

The chain couples TRBV18 to TRBJ1-2; D gene ambiguous. Looked up from germline, CDR1 is KGHSH and CDR2 is LQKENI. The CDR3 length is 14 residues. V lost 2 bases and J lost 7, with 14 bases in between. The chain's CDR3 is CASSPRTEGGGYTF. In DNA form, the CDR3 reads TGTGCCAGCTCACCAAGGACCGAGGGTGGTGGCTACACCTTC. The full variable domain, with the rest looked up from reference TRBV18 and TRBJ1-2, is NAGVMQNPRHLVRRRGQEARLRCSPMKGHSHVYWYRQLPEEGLKFMVYLQKENIIDESGMPKERFSAEFPKEGPSILRIQQVVRGDSAAYFCASSPRTEGGGYTFGSGTRLTVV.

The rearrangement links TRBV27 to TRBJ2-2, with 14 bases fitting TRBD2. Germline V gene lookup returns CDR1 MNHEY and CDR2 SMNVEV (reference sequence). The junction had 5 bases not matched to a gene; V was cut back by 6 bases and J by 5 bases. The CDR3 is 16 residues long. CDR3 protein: CASRGLAGEKTGELFF. Written as DNA, the CDR3 is TGTGCCAGCAGGGGACTAGCGGGAGAGAAGACCGGGGAGCTGTTTTTT.

In its sample, this clone was seen a few times. This chain links TRBV25-1 with TRBJ2-2, with 12 bases lining up with TRBD1. The V gene end was trimmed by 4 bases and the J gene end by 7 bases; junction bases not matched to a gene: 10. Germline assignment: CDR1 MGHDK and CDR2 SYGVNS. This CDR3 comprises 17 residues. CDR3 sequence reads: CASSVNPGQGADGELFF. The CDR3 DNA sequence: TGTGCCAGCAGTGTGAATCCGGGACAGGGGGCGGACGGGGAGCTGTTTTTT. Filled out from reference TRBV25-1 and TRBJ2-2, the complete variable domain reads EADIYQTPRYLVIGTGKKITLECSQTMGHDKMYWYQQDPGMELHLIHYSYGVNSTEKGDLSSESTVSRIRTEHFPLTLESARPSHTSQYLCASSVNPGQGADGELFFGEGSRLTVL.

The chain is built from TRBV9 and TRBJ2-2; D not resolved. This CDR3 contains 14 residues. V dropped 3 bases and J dropped 4 bases, with 10 bases sitting between them. Germline V gives CDR1 SGDLS, CDR2 YYNGEE. The CDR3 is CASSDRHSTGELFF. The CDR3 coding sequence is TGTGCCAGCAGCGACCGACATTCCACCGGGGAGCTGTTTTTT.

The V gene is TRBV6-5, the J gene TRBJ2-2, with 8 bases identical to TRBD2. CDR3 length: 16 residues. CDR1 and CDR2 from the germline V gene are MNHEY and SVGAGI. With 4 bases clipped from V and 7 bases from J, the junction kept 11 bases outside the gene matches. The CDR3 nucleotides are TGTGCCAGCAGTTCTGGAGCGGGAGAGTTGAACGGGGAGCTGTTTTTT. Translation: CASSSGAGELNGELFF.

The chain couples TRBV2 to TRBJ2-7; TRBD2 matches 8 bases. CDR3 length: 15 amino acids. The germline V gene has CDR1 SNHLY and CDR2 FYNNEI. With V trimmed by 2 bases and J by 0 bases, 3 bases remained unmatched. The CDR3 sequence is CASSEMSGGSYEQYF. CDR3 in DNA: TGTGCCAGCAGTGAAATGAGCGGGGGCTCCTACGAGCAGTACTTC.

The CDR3 bases are TGCGCCAGCAGCCGACAGGACAGGGGAGGCGAGACCCAGTACTTC. Protein: CASSRQDRGGETQYF. The rearrangement links TRBV4-1 to TRBJ2-5, with 9 bases that match TRBD1. Per the germline V gene, CDR1 is MGHRA and CDR2 is YSYEKL. This CDR3 has 15 residues. The V and J ends lost 4 bases and 5 bases, in that order; junction bases with no gene match: 8.

The chain is built from TRBV11-2 and TRBJ2-7, with a possible D match to TRBD2 (5 bases). The germline gives CDR1 SGHAT, CDR2 FQNNGV. The V and J ends lost 4 bases and 5 bases respectively, with 15 bases between them. This CDR3 has 14 amino acids. The CDR3 region has the DNA TGTGCCAGCAGCTCCGGGGTCCTTAAGGACGAGCAGTACTTC. It is translated as CASSSGVLKDEQYF.